A single sample is the source of the 6 T cell receptor beta chains below, sequenced in a study of blood T cells in healthy people across ages. Next came a second PCR, run for about 6 to 11 cycles, which used a sample-barcoded 5' primer along with a J-beta primer mix. One entry per CDR3 protein, called by TCRdb with MiXCR from the 5' RACE reads. Found here are about 1.7 million distinct CDR3 sequences, approximately 28% of them singletons; the top ten hold 7.7%. The sequenced material came from blood. These receptors were obtained from a woman younger than 45 in good health.

The V and J genes are TRBV20-1 and TRBJ2-3; 10 bases map to TRBD1. V was pared by 6 bases and J by 3 bases, with 6 bases of the junction left unmatched. Germline V gives CDR1 DFQATT, CDR2 SNEGSKA (reference sequence). This CDR3 is 14 amino acids long. Written as DNA, the CDR3 is TGCAGTGCACCGACAGGGGGCGCGACAGATACGCAGTATTTT. Residues: CSAPTGGATDTQYF.

A few counts support this clonotype. The chain combines TRBV6-4 with TRBJ2-1, with 8 bases fitting TRBD2. Germline V gene data show CDR1 as MRHNA and CDR2 as SNTAGT. This CDR3 comprises 14 residues. V lost 4 bases and J lost 9; bases outside the gene matches: 8. CDR3 coding DNA: TGTGCCAGCAGTGGGAGCGGGAGTCTTGGTGAGCAGTTCTTC. Amino acid sequence: CASSGSGSLGEQFF.

The gene calls are TRBV4-1 and TRBJ1-1; 7 bases map to TRBD1. Per the germline V gene, CDR1 is MGHRA and CDR2 is YSYEKL. With V trimmed by 3 bases and J by 11 bases, 15 bases remained unmatched. This CDR3 region has 15 residues. CDR3 sequence: CASSHGGRGDSVAFF. In nucleotides, the CDR3 is TGCGCCAGCAGCCACGGAGGTAGGGGGGACAGTGTTGCTTTCTTT.

J is TRBJ2-1 and V is TRBV20-1; 8 nucleotides line up with TRBD2. The trim removed 8 bases at V and 4 bases at J, leaving 13 bases unmatched. CDR3 length: 15 amino acids. Germline V lookup: CDR1 DFQATT, CDR2 SNEGSKA (reference sequence). The CDR3 DNA is TGCAGTCCCATGGCGGGAGGCTCCCTTTACAATGAGCAGTTCTTC. Translating gives CSPMAGGSLYNEQFF.

The sample holds a few counts of this clonotype. The CDR3 DNA sequence: TGTGCCATCAGTGAGGGGACTAGAGGTTCGGAGACCCAGTACTTC. Translation: CAISEGTRGSETQYF. The chain links TRBV10-3 to TRBJ2-5; 8 bases align to TRBD2. Unmatched junction bases numbered 7, after V lost 2 bases and J lost 5 bases. The CDR3 contains 15 residues. The germline gives CDR1 ENHRY, CDR2 SYGVKD.

This clonotype was observed at least ten times. The genes are TRBV20-1 and TRBJ2-1, with 10 bases lining up with TRBD2. There are 14 residues in the CDR3. Germline-derived CDR1 and CDR2 are DFQATT and SNEGSKA (reference sequence). V was pared by 5 bases and J by 4 bases, with 5 bases of the junction left unmatched. The CDR3 is CSARRTSGYNEQFF. The DNA of the CDR3 is TGCAGTGCTCGGAGGACTAGCGGTTACAATGAGCAGTTCTTC.